The rows below give T cell receptor beta chains drawn from one sample of a study of CD8 T cells in ankylosing spondylitis. TCRdb re-called the 5' RACE reads through MiXCR, storing one row per CDR3 protein. Of 200,000 to 300,000 distinct CDR3 sequences in the sample, 20% to 30% were seen once. What was sequenced was blood, either unsorted or a sorted T cell fraction (not recorded which). These receptors came from a male donor with ankylosing spondylitis or in good health (not recorded which). Both conserved end residues are part of each CDR3. The D gene is left open where the match is weak. The size field is filled for only some rows; it gives once, few, many or a size class.

clone_size: .; d_call: .; v_call: TRBV12-3/TRBV12-4; j_call: TRBJ2-7; cdr3_nt: TGTGCCAGCAGGGGGGACTGGGAGCAGTACTTC; cdr3_aa: CASRGDWEQYF
clone_size: .; d_call: TRBD2; v_call: TRBV12-3/TRBV12-4; j_call: TRBJ2-5; cdr3_nt: TGTGCCAGCAGTTTGTTGACTAGCGGGGGATTAGAGACCCAGTACTTC; cdr3_aa: CASSLLTSGGLETQYF
clone_size: many; d_call: .; v_call: TRBV15; j_call: TRBJ1-1; cdr3_nt: TGTGCCACCAGCAGTCACACCTCCGGGACATCGGCTTTCTTT; cdr3_aa: CATSSHTSGTSAFF
clone_size: many; d_call: .; v_call: TRBV7-2; j_call: TRBJ2-2; cdr3_nt: TGTGCCAGCAGCCTCAAATCGGGGGGCAGCACCGGGGAGCTGTTTTTT; cdr3_aa: CASSLKSGGSTGELFF
clone_size: many; d_call: .; v_call: TRBV10-3; j_call: TRBJ1-2; cdr3_nt: TGTGCCATCAGTCAGGACGGGGACTATGGCTACACCTTC; cdr3_aa: CAISQDGDYGYTF
clone_size: many; d_call: TRBD2; v_call: TRBV11-2; j_call: TRBJ2-2; cdr3_nt: TGTGCCAGCAGCCTCCAACGACTAGCGGGGGGTTTCACCGGGGAGCTGTTTTTT; cdr3_aa: CASSLQRLAGGFTGELFF
clone_size: .; d_call: .; v_call: TRBV15; j_call: TRBJ2-7; cdr3_nt: TGTGCCACCAGCGGGGCCCGGAGGTGGAGCGAGCAGTACTTC; cdr3_aa: CATSGARRWSEQYF
clone_size: many; d_call: .; v_call: TRBV20-1; j_call: TRBJ2-5; cdr3_nt: TGCAGTGCTAGGGGAAGCCCCAAAGAGACCCAGTACTTC; cdr3_aa: CSARGSPKETQYF
clone_size: once; d_call: .; v_call: TRBV12-3/TRBV12-4; j_call: TRBJ2-2; cdr3_nt: TGTGCCAGCAGCTACGGACTGAACACCGGGGAGCTGTTTTTT; cdr3_aa: CASSYGLNTGELFF
clone_size: many; d_call: .; v_call: TRBV12-3/TRBV12-4; j_call: TRBJ1-2; cdr3_nt: TGTGCCAGCAGCCAGATAGGAGGGGGGGGCGATCGCTACACCTTC; cdr3_aa: CASSQIGGGGDRYTF
clone_size: few; d_call: TRBD1; v_call: TRBV20-1; j_call: TRBJ2-7; cdr3_nt: TGCAGTGCTAGAGACCGGGACAGGGGTCCGACCTACGAGCAGTACTTC; cdr3_aa: CSARDRDRGPTYEQYF
clone_size: .; d_call: TRBD2; v_call: TRBV29-1; j_call: TRBJ2-3; cdr3_nt: TGCAGCGTTGAAAGGGCACTAGCGCGCGGCGCAGATACGCAGTATTTT; cdr3_aa: CSVERALARGADTQYF
clone_size: .; d_call: .; v_call: TRBV20-1; j_call: TRBJ1-1; cdr3_nt: TGCAGTGCTAGCCAGGGTGTGAACACTGAAGCTTTCTTT; cdr3_aa: CSASQGVNTEAFF
clone_size: .; d_call: .; v_call: TRBV25-1; j_call: TRBJ2-5; cdr3_nt: TGTGCCAGCAGTTCTGACTCGGCAGGGGGACTGGAGACCCAGTACTTC; cdr3_aa: CASSSDSAGGLETQYF
clone_size: .; d_call: .; v_call: TRBV2; j_call: TRBJ2-2; cdr3_nt: TGTGCCAGCAGCGTCAGGGTGACCGGGGAGCTGTTTTTT; cdr3_aa: CASSVRVTGELFF
clone_size: many; d_call: .; v_call: TRBV3-1; j_call: TRBJ2-5; cdr3_nt: TGTGCCAGCAGCCGTGTAGCGTCGGAGACCCAGTACTTC; cdr3_aa: CASSRVASETQYF
clone_size: few; d_call: .; v_call: TRBV10-3; j_call: TRBJ2-3; cdr3_nt: TGTGCCATCAGATCTAGCTCCGGGGATACGCAGTATTTT; cdr3_aa: CAIRSSSGDTQYF
clone_size: .; d_call: .; v_call: TRBV6-6; j_call: TRBJ1-1; cdr3_nt: TGTGCCAGCAGAGTGGGGGGTAACACTGAAGCTTTCTTT; cdr3_aa: CASRVGGNTEAFF
clone_size: many; d_call: .; v_call: TRBV29-1; j_call: TRBJ2-5; cdr3_nt: TGCAGCGTTGTTCGGGGAGAGACCCAGTACTTC; cdr3_aa: CSVVRGETQYF
clone_size: .; d_call: .; v_call: TRBV18; j_call: TRBJ2-1; cdr3_nt: TGTGCCAGCTCACCACGGTCCGGAGGAGTGTCCCACAATGAGCAGTTCTTC; cdr3_aa: CASSPRSGGVSHNEQFF
clone_size: many; d_call: TRBD1; v_call: TRBV4-1; j_call: TRBJ1-1; cdr3_nt: TGCGCCAGCAGCCAAGAACCCGACAGGGGGTATAGGGAGACTGAAGCTTTCTTT; cdr3_aa: CASSQEPDRGYRETEAFF
clone_size: .; d_call: .; v_call: TRBV20-1; j_call: TRBJ1-2; cdr3_nt: TGCAGTGCTAGAGTAAACCAGGGGACCTCCTATGGCTACACCTTC; cdr3_aa: CSARVNQGTSYGYTF
clone_size: few; d_call: TRBD2; v_call: TRBV5-1; j_call: TRBJ2-5; cdr3_nt: TGCGCCAGCAAAGACGGGGGGGCTTGGGAGACCCAGTACTTC; cdr3_aa: CASKDGGAWETQYF
clone_size: many; d_call: TRBD1; v_call: TRBV12-3/TRBV12-4; j_call: TRBJ2-5; cdr3_nt: TGTGCCAGCAGCCGGGACAGGTCTCAAGAGACCCAGTACTTC; cdr3_aa: CASSRDRSQETQYF
clone_size: few; d_call: TRBD1; v_call: TRBV12-3/TRBV12-4; j_call: TRBJ2-7; cdr3_nt: TGTGCCAGCAGTTTAGGGGACAGGGACGAGCAGTACTTC; cdr3_aa: CASSLGDRDEQYF
clone_size: many; d_call: .; v_call: TRBV19; j_call: TRBJ2-3; cdr3_nt: TGTGCCAGTACTGCAAGTAGCACAGATACGCAGTATTTT; cdr3_aa: CASTASSTDTQYF
clone_size: .; d_call: .; v_call: TRBV3-1; j_call: TRBJ2-1; cdr3_nt: TGTGCCAGCAGCCACGGGAACAATGAGCAGTTCTTC; cdr3_aa: CASSHGNNEQFF
clone_size: .; d_call: .; v_call: TRBV29-1; j_call: TRBJ2-3; cdr3_nt: TGCAGCGCAGACACAGGGACAGATACGCAGTATTTT; cdr3_aa: CSADTGTDTQYF
clone_size: many; d_call: .; v_call: TRBV10-2; j_call: TRBJ1-6; cdr3_nt: TGCGCCAGCAGTGACAGCTATTCACCCCTCCACTTT; cdr3_aa: CASSDSYSPLHF
clone_size: many; d_call: .; v_call: TRBV9; j_call: TRBJ2-4; cdr3_nt: TGTGCCAGCAGCGTAGAGGGGTTCAGGGGCATTCAGTACTTC; cdr3_aa: CASSVEGFRGIQYF
clone_size: .; d_call: .; v_call: TRBV29-1; j_call: TRBJ1-3; cdr3_nt: TGCAGCGTTGAGATGAGACTTGGAAACACCATATATTTT; cdr3_aa: CSVEMRLGNTIYF
clone_size: many; d_call: .; v_call: TRBV25-1; j_call: TRBJ2-5; cdr3_nt: TGTGCCAGCACCTTTTGGGAGACCCAGTACTTC; cdr3_aa: CASTFWETQYF
clone_size: many; d_call: .; v_call: TRBV20-1; j_call: TRBJ2-5; cdr3_nt: TGCAGTGCTAGTGACCCCGCATTAGGGGCAGAGACCCAGTACTTC; cdr3_aa: CSASDPALGAETQYF
clone_size: .; d_call: .; v_call: TRBV6-1; j_call: TRBJ2-7; cdr3_nt: TGTGCCAGCAACCCCGGTGGGGGCCTGAGCTACGAGCAGTACTTC; cdr3_aa: CASNPGGGLSYEQYF
clone_size: few; d_call: .; v_call: TRBV12-3/TRBV12-4; j_call: TRBJ2-5; cdr3_nt: TGTGCCAGCAGTGCCAACCTCCCACAAGAGACCCAGTACTTC; cdr3_aa: CASSANLPQETQYF
clone_size: many; d_call: .; v_call: TRBV12-3/TRBV12-4; j_call: TRBJ2-1; cdr3_nt: TGTGCCAGCAGTTTAGCGCTAACGAATGAGCAGTTCTTC; cdr3_aa: CASSLALTNEQFF
clone_size: few; d_call: TRBD1; v_call: TRBV12-3/TRBV12-4; j_call: TRBJ1-2; cdr3_nt: TGTGCCAGCAGTTTAGCGCAGGGGGTGAACTATGGCTACACCTTC; cdr3_aa: CASSLAQGVNYGYTF
clone_size: many; d_call: .; v_call: TRBV20-1; j_call: TRBJ2-3; cdr3_nt: TGCAGTGCTAGTCTCGATTCTATCGGCACAGATACGCAGTATTTT; cdr3_aa: CSASLDSIGTDTQYF
clone_size: many; d_call: .; v_call: TRBV5-1; j_call: TRBJ1-6; cdr3_nt: TGCGCCAGCTTCGACGGTAATTCACCCCTCCACTTT; cdr3_aa: CASFDGNSPLHF
clone_size: .; d_call: .; v_call: TRBV20-1; j_call: TRBJ2-7; cdr3_nt: TGCAGTGCCCGAAACATCTACGAGCAGTACTTC; cdr3_aa: CSARNIYEQYF
clone_size: .; d_call: TRBD2; v_call: TRBV2; j_call: TRBJ2-3; cdr3_nt: TGTGCCAGCAGTGATTTGGTTGACGGGGGGAGCACAGATACGCAGTATTTT; cdr3_aa: CASSDLVDGGSTDTQYF
clone_size: once; d_call: TRBD2; v_call: TRBV6-7; j_call: TRBJ2-1; cdr3_nt: TGTGCCAGCACAGGGAATGGGACTAGTGGCTACAATGAGCAGTTCTTC; cdr3_aa: CASTGNGTSGYNEQFF
clone_size: many; d_call: TRBD1; v_call: TRBV7-8; j_call: TRBJ2-7; cdr3_nt: TGTGCCAGCAGCCATAGTTCCGGGACAGGGGATACCTACGAGCAGTACTTC; cdr3_aa: CASSHSSGTGDTYEQYF